The present TCR beta chain was sequenced within a study of shared clonotypes between healthy human individuals. This clone was seen only a few times. Germline lookup yields CDR1 SGHTA and CDR2 FQGTGA. CDR3 size: 15 residues. V was pared by 2 bases and J by 6 bases, with 3 bases of the junction left unmatched. Some clones are missing from TCRdb's copy, which holds only in-frame ones; the method was immunoSEQ multiplex PCR. The sample contains 550,000 to 800,000 clones, approximately 74% of which appear only once. The sample was memory CD4+ T cells sorted from blood. Regarding subset: CD45RA-negative fraction. The receptor was isolated from a woman aged 25-40 years in good health. The rearrangement joins TRBV7-3 to TRBJ2-3; 12 bases match TRBD2. The CDR3: CASSLGTSGLDTQYF. As DNA, the CDR3 is TGTGCCAGCAGCTTAGGGACTAGCGGGCTTGATACGCAGTATTTT.